The 26 T cell receptor beta chains below come from one sample, sequenced in a study of shared clonotypes between healthy human individuals. Sequencing used immunoSEQ multiplex PCR; TCRdb keeps in-frame clones, though not all of them. The sample holds over a million clones; around 78% are singletons and the top ten take roughly 0.57%. Material: memory CD4+ T cells from PBMCs. The subset: CD45RA-negative fraction. Receptors were obtained from a man younger than 35 in good health. Some clones in this sample may be carry-over from other donors' samples.

In its sample, this clone was seen once. The V and J genes are TRBV27 and TRBJ1-3; the D gene is possibly TRBD1 (5 bases). The CDR3 is 14 residues long. Per the germline V gene, CDR1 is MNHEY and CDR2 is SMNVEV (reference sequence). V was pared by 3 bases and J by 2 bases, with 8 bases between. The CDR3 loop is CASSLRGTGNTIYF. The CDR3 DNA is TGTGCCAGCAGTTTGCGGGGGACTGGAAACACCATATATTTT.

Concerning this clone itself: Other nucleotide sequences from this sample produce the same CDR3. The rearrangement joins TRBV28 to TRBJ1-5; D is ambiguous. This CDR3 is built from 13 residues. Deletions cut 2 bases from V and 1 base from J, with 3 bases between. Germline values: CDR1 MDHEN, CDR2 SYDVKM. The CDR3 protein is CASSLRSNQPQHF. The CDR3 nucleotides are TGTGCCAGCAGTTTACGGAGCAATCAGCCCCAGCATTTT.

Comments on this clone: This sample includes further DNA sequences coding for the same CDR3. This sequence joins TRBV28 and TRBJ1-5, with 9 bases that match TRBD1. Losses at the gene ends were 6 bases for V and 7 bases for J; bases not matched to a gene: 1. Germline CDR1 is MDHEN and CDR2 is SYDVKM. CDR3 length: 12 amino acids. The CDR3 DNA sequence: TGTGCCAGCAGAACAGGGGGCCAGCCCCAGCATTTT. Protein product: CASRTGGQPQHF.

About this clone: A much larger clone lies a single base off, so this may be a read error. The V and J genes are TRBV29-1 and TRBJ1-2; 8 bases align to TRBD1. This CDR3 has 13 amino acids. Looked up from germline, CDR1 is SQVTM and CDR2 is ANQGSEA. V shed 7 bases and J 4 bases; nucleotides not matched to a gene: 8. In DNA, the CDR3 is TGCAGCGCTGTGGGACAGGAGATCTATGGCTACACCTTC. It translates to CSAVGQEIYGYTF. The variable domain in full, completed from reference TRBV29-1 and TRBJ1-2, reads SAVISQKPSRDICQRGTSLTIQCQVDSQVTMMFWYRQQPGQSLTLIATANQGSEATYESGFVIDKFPISRPNLTFSTLTVSNMSPEDSSIYLCSAVGQEIYGYTFGSGTRLTVV.

The chain recombines TRBV6-6 with TRBJ1-3; D is uncertain. The germline V gene encodes CDR1 MNHNY and CDR2 SVGAGI (reference sequence). The V end lost 10 bases, the J end lost 4 bases, and 14 bases lay between the germline ends. The CDR3 is 13 residues long. The CDR3 sequence is CATTTPPGNTIYF. DNA for the CDR3: TGTGCCACCACCACCCCCCCGGGAAACACCATATATTTT.

V is TRBV4-3 and J is TRBJ2-1, with D possibly TRBD2 on 6 matching bases. V gave up 8 bases and J gave up 5 bases, with 16 bases separating them. The CDR3 is 14 residues long. The germline gives CDR1 LGHNA, CDR2 YSLEER. DNA for the CDR3: TGCGCCAGCGCAGCCAGGTCGGGAGACAATGAGCAGTTCTTC. Translating it yields CASAARSGDNEQFF.

V and J are TRBV7-9 and TRBJ2-3, with TRBD1 identical over 8 bases. J was trimmed by 14 bases and V by 4 bases; bases with no gene match: 8. This CDR3 is 12 amino acids long. The germline V gene encodes CDR1 SEHNR and CDR2 FQNEAQ (reference sequence). The CDR3 DNA is TGTGCCAGCAGCTCACAGGACAGGGTACGGTATTTT. Its translation is CASSSQDRVRYF.

The rearrangement joins TRBV19 to TRBJ1-1, with 10 bases lining up with TRBD1. CDR1 is LNHDA, CDR2 SQIVND, per germline (reference sequence). CDR3 size: 13 residues. V was pared by 8 bases and J by 5 bases, with 5 bases of the junction left unmatched. CDR3 residues: CASSDRGGTEAFF. The DNA of the CDR3 is TGTGCCAGTTCGGACAGGGGGGGTACTGAAGCTTTCTTT.

About this clone: The sample holds other DNA sequences that translate to the same CDR3. The V call is TRBV28, the J call TRBJ2-7; D is ambiguous. The CDR3 has 10 residues. Germline V lookup: CDR1 MDHEN, CDR2 SYDVKM. V was clipped by 8 bases and J by 2 bases, with 4 bases between them. The CDR3 bases are TGTGCCAGCGGAACCTACGAGCAGTACTTC. Its protein is CASGTYEQYF.

The chain joins TRBV10-3 to TRBJ1-2; perhaps TRBD1 as D (6 bases). With 3 bases removed from V and 4 bases from J, the gap between germline ends came to 9 bases. The CDR3 is made up of 13 amino acids. CDR1 is ENHRY, CDR2 SYGVKD, per germline. This CDR3 is CAISEQGSYGYTF. In DNA form, the CDR3 reads TGTGCCATCAGTGAACAGGGTTCCTATGGCTACACCTTC.

To note about this clone: An end of the junction differs from the germline gene, which may be a read error. This chain links TRBV5-4 with TRBJ2-7, with a weak D call TRBD1 (6 bases). CDR3 length: 12 residues. Germline CDR1 is SGHNT and CDR2 is YYREEE (reference sequence). Here the CDR3 reads CASSLSAGTSRF. Here the CDR3 DNA reads TGTGCCAGCAGCTTAAGCGCCGGGACATCACGGTTC.

This rearrangement joins TRBV5-4 to TRBJ2-5; D call uncertain. Germline lookup yields CDR1 SGHNT and CDR2 YYREEE (reference sequence). Trimming removed 0 bases from V and 1 base from J, with 7 bases in between. The CDR3 covers 14 residues. In nucleotides, the CDR3 is TGTGCCAGCAGCTTGGGCAGGTCCCAAGAGACCCAGTACTTC. Its protein product is CASSLGRSQETQYF.

Of note for this clone: A far bigger clonotype differs at one base, so this is likely a read error. Additional DNA sequences in this sample encode the identical CDR3. The rearrangement uses TRBV4-3 and TRBJ1-4; a possible D gene is TRBD1 (6 bases). Deletions cut 4 bases from V and 2 bases from J, with 11 bases between. The CDR3 totals 15 residues. Germline loops: CDR1 LGHNA, CDR2 YSLEER. The CDR3 spells CASSRNRVTNEKLFF. DNA of the CDR3: TGCGCCAGCAGCCGAAACAGGGTGACTAATGAAAAACTGTTTTTT.

Turning to this clone: Other DNA sequences in this sample translate to the same CDR3. The CDR3 nucleotides read TGTGCCAGCAGAGAGTACAATGAGCAGTTCTTC. The encoded protein is CASREYNEQFF. V is TRBV2 and J is TRBJ2-1; D gene unclear. From germline, CDR1 is SNHLY and CDR2 FYNNEI. Trimming cost V 6 bases and J 4 bases, with 4 bases left between them. CDR3 length equals 11 residues.

The rearrangement links TRBV2 to TRBJ2-7; unclear D gene. The CDR3 contains 11 residues. Between the trimmed V and J ends, which lost 2 bases and 7 bases, there was a span of 6 bases. CDR1 is SNHLY and CDR2 is FYNNEI in the germline V gene. The CDR3 DNA is TGTGCCAGCAGTGAATATTTTGAGCAGTACTTC. Amino acid sequence: CASSEYFEQYF.

The chain is built from TRBV28 and TRBJ1-5, with D possibly matching TRBD1 (6 bases). The germline V gene encodes CDR1 MDHEN and CDR2 SYDVKM. Trimming left V 10 bases short and J 7 bases short, with 14 bases between. The length of the CDR3 is 12 residues. CDR3 in DNA: TGTGCCACCGCACAGGGCGGCCAGCCCCAGCATTTT. Translating gives CATAQGGQPQHF.

The chain combines TRBV27 with TRBJ2-5; no definite D call. This CDR3 is built from 15 residues. V dropped 3 bases and J dropped 0 bases, with 11 bases sitting between them. The germline gives CDR1 MNHEY, CDR2 SMNVEV (reference sequence). CDR3 sequence: CASSLNAANQETQYF. The CDR3 nucleotides read TGTGCCAGCAGTTTGAATGCCGCCAACCAAGAGACCCAGTACTTC.

Notes on this clone: The same CDR3 also results from other DNA sequences found in this sample. The rearrangement joins TRBV9 to TRBJ1-1; unclear D gene. Germline V gene sequence: CDR1 SGDLS, CDR2 YYNGEE. V was shortened by 0 bases and J by 1 base, with 7 bases between the two germline ends. The CDR3 runs to 14 residues. The CDR3 nucleotides are TGTGCCAGCAGCGTAGGGCCAGGGAACACTGAAGCTTTCTTT. Protein: CASSVGPGNTEAFF.

The chain joins TRBV7-9 to TRBJ2-7, with D hard to call. Trimming shortened V by 3 bases and J by 0 bases, and 9 bases separated the two germline ends. Germline CDR1 and CDR2: SEHNR and FQNEAQ (reference sequence). The CDR3 length is 14 residues. The DNA of the CDR3 is TGTGCCAGCAGCTTTCCACCAATCTCCTACGAGCAGTACTTC. It specifies CASSFPPISYEQYF. The variable domain in full, with the rest retrieved from reference TRBV7-9 and TRBJ2-7, is DTGVSQNPRHKITKRGQNVTFRCDPISEHNRLYWYRQTLGQGPEFLTYFQNEAQLEKSRLLSDRFSAERPKGSFSTLEIQRTEQGDSAMYLCASSFPPISYEQYFGPGTRLTVT.

This chain links TRBV4-1 with TRBJ2-7; 12 bases agree with TRBD2. The CDR3 extends over 21 amino acids. Germline values: CDR1 MGHRA, CDR2 YSYEKL. The trim removed 1 base at V and 2 bases at J, leaving 18 bases unmatched. The CDR3 sequence is CASSQGVPGLAGTKRTYEQYF. In DNA form, the CDR3 reads TGCGCCAGCAGCCAAGGAGTTCCTGGACTAGCGGGAACCAAAAGGACCTACGAGCAGTACTTC.

The chain uses TRBV5-1 and TRBJ2-2, with 11 bases matching TRBD2. The CDR3 is 17 amino acids. Trimming cost V 4 bases and J 7 bases; bases outside gene matches: 12. Germline CDR1 SGHRS, CDR2 YFSETQ. This CDR3 reads CASSPASGRPGSGELFF. The CDR3 DNA sequence: TGCGCCAGCAGCCCCGCTAGCGGGAGGCCAGGGAGCGGGGAGCTGTTTTTT. Based on the CDR3 plus reference TRBV5-1 and TRBJ2-2, the full variable domain is KAGVTQTPRYLIKTRGQQVTLSCSPISGHRSVSWYQQTPGQGLQFLFEYFSETQRNKGNFPGRFSGRQFSNSRSEMNVSTLELGDSALYLCASSPASGRPGSGELFFGEGSRLTVL.

The chain carries TRBV5-1 and TRBJ2-3; 8 positions agree with TRBD2. J gave up 3 bases and V 2 bases, and 8 bases lay outside the gene matches. Germline assignment: CDR1 SGHRS and CDR2 YFSETQ. CDR3 length: 16 amino acids. Here the CDR3 DNA reads TGCGCCAGCAGCTTAGGTGCTCGGGAGGGGACAGATACGCAGTATTTT. The encoded protein is CASSLGAREGTDTQYF. Full variable domain (rest looked up from reference TRBV5-1 and TRBJ2-3): KAGVTQTPRYLIKTRGQQVTLSCSPISGHRSVSWYQQTPGQGLQFLFEYFSETQRNKGNFPGRFSGRQFSNSRSEMNVSTLELGDSALYLCASSLGAREGTDTQYFGPGTRLTVL.

The V call is TRBV29-1, the J call TRBJ2-7; possible D gene TRBD2, 5 bases. Trimming left V 3 bases short and J 5 bases short, with 14 bases between. The CDR3 spans 13 residues. Per the germline V gene, CDR1 is SQVTM and CDR2 is ANQGSEA. Here the CDR3 DNA reads TGCAGCGTTGATTACGGGAAGCGGAACGAGCAGTACTTC. Translated: CSVDYGKRNEQYF.

The chain uses TRBV5-1 and TRBJ1-3; the D is unclear. This CDR3 has 15 residues. Trimming took 1 base from V and 0 from J, leaving 8 bases between them. Germline loops: CDR1 SGHRS, CDR2 YFSETQ. This CDR3 reads CASSLNGDSGNTIYF. CDR3 nucleotides: TGCGCCAGCAGCTTGAACGGGGACTCTGGAAACACCATATATTTT.

The genes are TRBV5-8 and TRBJ2-4; a possible D gene is TRBD1 (5 bases). The germline gives CDR1 SGHTS, CDR2 YDEGEE. The CDR3 has 13 residues. Trimming removed 0 bases from V and 10 bases from J, with 11 bases in between. CDR3 nucleotide sequence: TGTGCCAGCAGCTTGGGGATGAAGGGGATTCAGTACTTC. Protein product: CASSLGMKGIQYF.

The chain combines TRBV5-4 with TRBJ2-3, with no clear D. CDR1 SGHNT and CDR2 YYREEE come from the germline V gene (reference sequence). Trimming shortened V by 4 bases and J by 6 bases, and 15 bases separated the two germline ends. CDR3 length: 14 amino acids. The CDR3 DNA follows: TGTGCCAGCAGCGGCCTCCCATCCGGGGATACGCAGTATTTT. Its translation: CASSGLPSGDTQYF.